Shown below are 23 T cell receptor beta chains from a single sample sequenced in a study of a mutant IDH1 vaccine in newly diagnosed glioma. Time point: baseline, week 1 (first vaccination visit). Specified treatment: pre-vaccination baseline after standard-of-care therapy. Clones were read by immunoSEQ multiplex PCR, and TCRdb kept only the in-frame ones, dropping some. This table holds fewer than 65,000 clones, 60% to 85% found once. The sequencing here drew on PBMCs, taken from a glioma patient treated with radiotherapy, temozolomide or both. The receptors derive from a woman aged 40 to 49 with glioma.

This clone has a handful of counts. CDR3 in amino acids: CASSANQPQHF. In nucleotides, the CDR3 is TGTGCCAGCAGTGCTAATCAGCCCCAGCATTTT. The chain uses TRBV6-1 and TRBJ1-5; D not certain. The V and J ends lost 4 bases and 4 bases respectively, with 2 bases between them. The CDR3 has 11 residues. The germline V gene has CDR1 MNHNS and CDR2 SASEGT.

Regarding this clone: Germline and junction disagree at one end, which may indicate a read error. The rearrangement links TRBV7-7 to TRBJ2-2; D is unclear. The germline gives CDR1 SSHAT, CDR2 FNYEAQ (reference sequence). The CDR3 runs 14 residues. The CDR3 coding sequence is TGTGCTAGCAGGCGGACGGATCAGGCCGGGGAGCTGTTTTTT. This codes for CASRRTDQAGELFF.

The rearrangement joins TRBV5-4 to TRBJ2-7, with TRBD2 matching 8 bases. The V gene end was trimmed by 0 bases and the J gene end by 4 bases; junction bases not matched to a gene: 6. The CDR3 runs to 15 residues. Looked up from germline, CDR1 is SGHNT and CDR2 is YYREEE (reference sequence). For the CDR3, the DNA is TGTGCCAGCAGCTTGGGCTCGGGGGGGCCTTACGAGCAGTACTTC. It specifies CASSLGSGGPYEQYF.

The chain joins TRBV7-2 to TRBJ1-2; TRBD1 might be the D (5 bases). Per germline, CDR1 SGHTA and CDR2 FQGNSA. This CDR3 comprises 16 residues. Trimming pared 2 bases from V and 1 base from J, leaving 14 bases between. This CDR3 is CASSLSPTGYNYGYTF. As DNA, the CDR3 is TGTGCCAGCAGCTTATCTCCCACAGGTTATAACTATGGCTACACCTTC.

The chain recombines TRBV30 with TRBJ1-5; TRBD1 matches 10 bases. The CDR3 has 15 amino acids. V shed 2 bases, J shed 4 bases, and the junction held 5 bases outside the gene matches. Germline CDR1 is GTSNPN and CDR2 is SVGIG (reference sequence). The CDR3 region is CAWSKGQGGNQPQHF. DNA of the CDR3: TGTGCCTGGAGTAAAGGACAGGGGGGGAATCAGCCCCAGCATTTT.

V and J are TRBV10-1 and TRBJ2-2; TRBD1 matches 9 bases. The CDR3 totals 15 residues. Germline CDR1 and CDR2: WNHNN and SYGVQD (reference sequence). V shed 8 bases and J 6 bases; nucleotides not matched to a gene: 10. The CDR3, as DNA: TGCGCCAGCTCCCCTCGCACAGGGGGCTCCGGGGAGCTGTTTTTT. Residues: CASSPRTGGSGELFF.

The CDR3 loop reads CASSLQTGANYGYTF. CDR3 nucleotide sequence: TGTGCCAGCAGCCTCCAGACAGGGGCTAACTATGGCTACACCTTC. V and J are TRBV13 and TRBJ1-2; the match to TRBD1 covers 8 bases. The germline gives CDR1 PRHDT, CDR2 FYEKMQ (reference sequence). The CDR3 loop spans 15 amino acids. V was clipped by 5 bases and J by 0 bases; unmatched bases: 5. Full variable domain (rest looked up from reference TRBV13 and TRBJ1-2): AAGVIQSPRHLIKEKRETATLKCYPIPRHDTVYWYQQGPGQDPQFLISFYEKMQSDKGSIPDRFSAQQFSDYHSELNMSSLELGDSALYFCASSLQTGANYGYTFGSGTRLTVV.

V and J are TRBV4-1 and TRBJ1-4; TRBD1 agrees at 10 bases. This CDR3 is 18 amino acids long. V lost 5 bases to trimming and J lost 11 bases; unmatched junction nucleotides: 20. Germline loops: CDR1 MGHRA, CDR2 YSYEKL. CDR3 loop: CASSSNAGTGVRWEKLFF. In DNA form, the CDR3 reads TGCGCCAGCAGCTCTAACGCCGGGACAGGGGTGAGGTGGGAGAAACTGTTTTTT.

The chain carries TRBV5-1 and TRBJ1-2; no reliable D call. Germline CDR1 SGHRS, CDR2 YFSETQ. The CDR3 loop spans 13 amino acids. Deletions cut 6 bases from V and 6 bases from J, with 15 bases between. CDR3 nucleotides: TGCGCCAGCACCCTCGACCAACTTGATGGCTACACCTTC. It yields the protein CASTLDQLDGYTF.

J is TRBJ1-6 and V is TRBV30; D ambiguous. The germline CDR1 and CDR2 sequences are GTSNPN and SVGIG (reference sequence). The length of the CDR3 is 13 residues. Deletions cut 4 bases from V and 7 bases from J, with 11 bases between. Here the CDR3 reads CAWKRQGNSPLHF. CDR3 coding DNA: TGTGCCTGGAAACGACAAGGGAATTCACCCCTCCACTTT.

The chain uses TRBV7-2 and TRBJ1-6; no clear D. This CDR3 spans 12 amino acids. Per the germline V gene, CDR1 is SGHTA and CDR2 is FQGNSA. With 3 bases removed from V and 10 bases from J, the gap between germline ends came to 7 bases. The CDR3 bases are TGTGCCAGCAGCTTGTCATGGTCACCCCTCCACTTT. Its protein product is CASSLSWSPLHF.

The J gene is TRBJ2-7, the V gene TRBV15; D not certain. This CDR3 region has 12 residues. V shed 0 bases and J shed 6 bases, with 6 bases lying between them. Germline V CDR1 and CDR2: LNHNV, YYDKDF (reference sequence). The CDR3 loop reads CATSREVGEQYF. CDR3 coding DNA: TGTGCCACCAGCAGAGAAGTGGGCGAGCAGTACTTC.

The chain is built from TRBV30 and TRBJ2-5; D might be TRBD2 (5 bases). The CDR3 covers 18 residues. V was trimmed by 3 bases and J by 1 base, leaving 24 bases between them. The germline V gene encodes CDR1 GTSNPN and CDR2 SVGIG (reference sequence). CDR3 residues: CAWSRAQFPAAPQETQYF. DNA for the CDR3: TGTGCCTGGAGCCGTGCGCAGTTCCCAGCGGCCCCCCAAGAGACCCAGTACTTC.

The CDR3 loop reads CASSVGLQYEQYF. The CDR3 DNA reads as TGTGCCAGCAGCGTCGGGCTTCAATACGAGCAGTACTTC. The rearrangement links TRBV9 to TRBJ2-7; D gene uncertain. CDR1 and CDR2 from the germline V gene are SGDLS and YYNGEE. This CDR3 spans 13 amino acids. V was cut by 2 bases and J by 4 bases, with 10 bases left in between.

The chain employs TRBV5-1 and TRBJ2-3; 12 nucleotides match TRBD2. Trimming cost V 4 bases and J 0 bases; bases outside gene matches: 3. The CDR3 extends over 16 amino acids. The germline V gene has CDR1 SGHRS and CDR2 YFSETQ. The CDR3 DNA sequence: TGCGCCAGCAGCAAAACTAGCGGGAGGAGCACAGATACGCAGTATTTT. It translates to CASSKTSGRSTDTQYF. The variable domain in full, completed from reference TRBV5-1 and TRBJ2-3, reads KAGVTQTPRYLIKTRGQQVTLSCSPISGHRSVSWYQQTPGQGLQFLFEYFSETQRNKGNFPGRFSGRQFSNSRSEMNVSTLELGDSALYLCASSKTSGRSTDTQYFGPGTRLTVL.

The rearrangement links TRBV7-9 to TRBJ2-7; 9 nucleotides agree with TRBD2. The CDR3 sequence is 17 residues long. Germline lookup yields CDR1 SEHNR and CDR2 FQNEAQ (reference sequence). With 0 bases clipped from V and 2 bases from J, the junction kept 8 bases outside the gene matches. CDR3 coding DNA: TGTGCCAGCAGCTTAGCGTCGCGGGGGGGCGTCGCCTACGAGCAGTACTTC. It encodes CASSLASRGGVAYEQYF. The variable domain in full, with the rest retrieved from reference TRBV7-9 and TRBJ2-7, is DTGVSQNPRHKITKRGQNVTFRCDPISEHNRLYWYRQTLGQGPEFLTYFQNEAQLEKSRLLSDRFSAERPKGSFSTLEIQRTEQGDSAMYLCASSLASRGGVAYEQYFGPGTRLTVT.

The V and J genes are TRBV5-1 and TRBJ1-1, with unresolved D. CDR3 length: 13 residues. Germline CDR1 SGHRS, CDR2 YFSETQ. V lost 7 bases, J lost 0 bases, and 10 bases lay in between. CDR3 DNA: TGCGCCAGCTACGAAGGGCTGAACACTGAAGCTTTCTTT. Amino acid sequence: CASYEGLNTEAFF.

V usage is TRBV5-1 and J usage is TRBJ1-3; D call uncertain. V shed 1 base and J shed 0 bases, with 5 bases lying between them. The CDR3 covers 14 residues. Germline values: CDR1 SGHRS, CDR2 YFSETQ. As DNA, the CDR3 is TGCGCCAGCAGCTTGAGCAACTCTGGAAACACCATATATTTT. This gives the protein CASSLSNSGNTIYF.

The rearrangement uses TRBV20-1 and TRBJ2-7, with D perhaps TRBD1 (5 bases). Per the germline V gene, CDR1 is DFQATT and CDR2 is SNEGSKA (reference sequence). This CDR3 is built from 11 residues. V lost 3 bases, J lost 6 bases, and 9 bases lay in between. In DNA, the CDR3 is TGCAGTGCTAGTGAAGGGGTCGAGCAGTACTTC. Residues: CSASEGVEQYF.

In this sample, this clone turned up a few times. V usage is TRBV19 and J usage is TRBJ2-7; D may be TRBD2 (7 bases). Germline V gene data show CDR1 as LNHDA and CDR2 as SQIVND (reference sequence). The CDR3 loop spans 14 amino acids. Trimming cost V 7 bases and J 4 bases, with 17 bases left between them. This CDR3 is CASTTGGPGYEQYF. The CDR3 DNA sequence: TGTGCCAGTACCACCGGGGGGCCCGGGTACGAGCAGTACTTC.

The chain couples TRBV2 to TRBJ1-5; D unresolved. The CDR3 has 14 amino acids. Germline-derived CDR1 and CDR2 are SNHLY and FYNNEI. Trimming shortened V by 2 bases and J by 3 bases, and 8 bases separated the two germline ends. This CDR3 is CASSERTVNQPQHF. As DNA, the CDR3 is TGTGCCAGCAGTGAAAGGACGGTCAATCAGCCCCAGCATTTT.

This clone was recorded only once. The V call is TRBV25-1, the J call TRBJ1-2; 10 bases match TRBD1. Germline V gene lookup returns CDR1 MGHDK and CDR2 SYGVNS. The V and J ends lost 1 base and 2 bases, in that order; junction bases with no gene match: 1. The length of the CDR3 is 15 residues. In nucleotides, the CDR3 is TGTGCCAGCAGTGAATTGACAGGGGGCAACTATGGCTACACCTTC. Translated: CASSELTGGNYGYTF.

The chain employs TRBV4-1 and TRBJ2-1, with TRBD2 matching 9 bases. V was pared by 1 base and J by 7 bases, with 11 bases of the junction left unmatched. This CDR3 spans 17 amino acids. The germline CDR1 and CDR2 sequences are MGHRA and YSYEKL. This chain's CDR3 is CASSQVAGGRIGNEQFF. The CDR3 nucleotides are TGCGCCAGCAGCCAAGTGGCGGGGGGGCGGATCGGTAATGAGCAGTTCTTC.